These 26 T cell receptor beta chains came from one sample sequenced in a study of T cells in Graves' hyperthyroidism and ophthalmopathy. The CDR3 regions of TCR beta were amplified from RNA transcripts. An initial round of RT-PCR targeting the TCR CDR3 relied on the HTBI primer set. One entry per CDR3 protein results from TCRdb running MiXCR on the multiplex PCR reads. The sample yields 350,000 to 400,000 distinct CDR3 sequences, 15% to 20% seen once. Sequencing was done on a sample of blood. The receptors here all came from a young woman with Graves' hyperthyroidism.

This clonotype was found many times. CDR3 nucleotide sequence: TGTGCCAGCAGTTTCGGGACCTCCAATCAGCCCCAGCATTTT. Translated: CASSFGTSNQPQHF. The chain combines TRBV12-3 or TRBV12-4 with TRBJ1-5; maybe TRBD1 (5 bases). CDR3 length: 14 residues. V was trimmed by 3 bases and J by 3 bases, leaving 9 bases between them.

This clonotype has a count of ten or more. The gene calls are TRBV7-3 and TRBJ2-2; D is uncertain. The CDR3 totals 13 residues. V was pared by 9 bases and J by 0 bases, with 8 bases between. Germline V gene data show CDR1 as SGHTA and CDR2 as FQGTGA. This chain's CDR3 is CASGRTNTGELFF. For the CDR3, the DNA is TGTGCCAGTGGCAGGACGAACACCGGGGAGCTGTTTTTT.

In its sample, this clonotype was seen many times. This chain uses TRBV20-1 with TRBJ2-7; 10 bases line up with TRBD2. V lost 3 bases, J lost 5 bases, and 7 bases stayed unmatched. The CDR3 is made up of 14 amino acids. Germline values: CDR1 DFQATT, CDR2 SNEGSKA (reference sequence). CDR3 residues: CSARTSGLEDEQYF. The DNA of the CDR3 is TGCAGTGCTAGGACTAGCGGGTTAGAGGACGAGCAGTACTTC.

This clonotype was detected ten times or more. The chain is built from TRBV18 and TRBJ2-2; D gene uncertain. Deletions cut 1 base from V and 0 bases from J, with 9 bases between. This CDR3 has 16 amino acids. Germline assignment: CDR1 KGHSH and CDR2 LQKENI. This chain's CDR3 is CASSPLGSPNTGELFF. CDR3 nucleotide sequence: TGTGCCAGCTCACCACTAGGGTCCCCGAACACCGGGGAGCTGTTTTTT. The complete variable domain, with remaining parts taken from reference TRBV18 and TRBJ2-2, reads NAGVMQNPRHLVRRRGQEARLRCSPMKGHSHVYWYRQLPEEGLKFMVYLQKENIIDESGMPKERFSAEFPKEGPSILRIQQVVRGDSAAYFCASSPLGSPNTGELFFGEGSRLTVL.

A few counts support this clonotype. The chain is built from TRBV14 and TRBJ2-2, with D unresolved. Deletions cut 1 base from V and 4 bases from J, with 4 bases between. This CDR3 is 13 amino acids long. From germline, CDR1 is SGHDN and CDR2 FVKESK. CDR3 in DNA: TGTGCCAGCAGCCAAGGGCGCACCGGGGAGCTGTTTTTT. Its protein is CASSQGRTGELFF.

This clonotype was recorded a few times. The chain has TRBV3-1 and TRBJ1-1, with D possibly TRBD1 on 5 matching bases. CDR1 and CDR2 from the germline V gene are LGHDT and YNNKEL (reference sequence). The CDR3 loop spans 14 amino acids. The V end lost 0 bases, the J end lost 10 bases, and 15 bases lay between the germline ends. In DNA, the CDR3 is TGTGCCAGCAGCCAAGAGGCTAGCCGGGACGGAGCTTTCTTT. This gives the protein CASSQEASRDGAFF.

V and J are TRBV6-2 or TRBV6-3 and TRBJ1-1, with D possibly TRBD1 on 6 matching bases. Germline assignment: CDR1 MNHEY and CDR2 SVGEGT. CDR3 length: 15 residues. Between the trimmed V and J ends, which lost 8 bases and 6 bases, there was a span of 22 bases. The CDR3 sequence: CASSALQGRKAEAFF. The CDR3 region has the DNA TGTGCCAGCTCGGCTTTACAGGGTCGAAAGGCTGAAGCTTTCTTT.

This clonotype has at least ten counts. The V and J genes are TRBV2 and TRBJ1-2; 7 nucleotides match TRBD1. The CDR3 is 18 amino acids. Germline V gives CDR1 SNHLY, CDR2 FYNNEI. The junction had 19 bases not matched to a gene; V was cut back by 3 bases and J by 6 bases. The CDR3 DNA reads TGTGCCAGCAGTGATGATCGGGGGCATATTGACAGGGAGAATGGCTACACCTTC. Protein product: CASSDDRGHIDRENGYTF.

V gene TRBV3-1 combines with J gene TRBJ2-7; a weak D match, TRBD2 (6 bases). Germline CDR1 is LGHDT and CDR2 is YNNKEL (reference sequence). The CDR3 consists of 13 residues. V shed 2 bases and J shed 6 bases, with 11 bases lying between them. The CDR3 DNA reads TGTGCCAGCAGCCAAAGCGGGCCCCGCGAGCAGTACTTC. It translates to CASSQSGPREQYF.

This clonotype appeared many times. V gene TRBV9 combines with J gene TRBJ1-3; unclear D gene. The CDR3 spans 15 residues. The germline V and J ends were trimmed by 0 bases and 0 bases, with 7 bases remaining between them. Germline lookup yields CDR1 SGDLS and CDR2 YYNGEE. Written as DNA, the CDR3 is TGTGCCAGCAGCGTAGAAGGAAGCTCTGGAAACACCATATATTTT. Translated: CASSVEGSSGNTIYF.

In the case of this clonotype: The junction differs from germline at one of its ends, possibly a read error. The chain is built from TRBV5-1 and TRBJ2-4; 7 bases align to TRBD1. CDR3 size: 14 residues. Germline CDR1 SGHRS, CDR2 YFSETQ. This chain's CDR3 is CASSLMDRKNIKYF. As DNA, the CDR3 is TGCGCCAGCAGCTTGATGGACAGGAAAAACATTAAGTACTTC.

This clonotype was counted a single time. The chain recombines TRBV6-2 or TRBV6-3 with TRBJ2-2; D unresolved. Trimming stripped 8 bases from V and 2 bases from J, with 15 bases between. Germline CDR1 reads MNHEY; CDR2 reads SVGEGT. This CDR3 has 15 residues. The CDR3 bases are TGTGCCAGCTCCAAACAGAGTATCAACACCGGGGAGCTGTTTTTT. Encoded protein: CASSKQSINTGELFF.

Details on this clonotype: A much larger clone lies one base from this, so it may be a read error. Because it lacks the conserved phenylalanine or tryptophan at the end, this CDR3 is likely a read error. The chain uses TRBV30 and TRBJ1-3, with a tentative D call TRBD1 (5 bases). CDR3 length: 14 residues. Germline assignment: CDR1 GTSNPN and CDR2 SVGIG (reference sequence). The ends were cut back, 0 bases at V and 5 bases at J, with 11 bases in the middle. CDR3 residues: CAWSVPGLRNTIYL. Here the CDR3 DNA reads TGTGCCTGGAGTGTCCCAGGGCTAAGAAACACCATATATCTT.

The CDR3 sequence: CASRPNDGSTPEAFF. The CDR3 nucleotides are TGTGCCAGCAGGCCAAACGACGGGTCCACCCCTGAAGCTTTCTTT. This chain joins TRBV12-3 or TRBV12-4 and TRBJ1-1; D uncertain. The CDR3 consists of 15 residues. V lost 6 bases, J lost 6 bases, and 20 bases lay in between.

This clonotype was seen only once. The conserved phenylalanine or tryptophan normally closing the CDR3 is absent here, so this likely arose from a read error. The DNA is left out, because the CDR3 cannot be placed on it with certainty; the CDR3 is given as TCRdb lists it. The V gene is TRBV6-1, the J gene TRBJ1-1; the D segment call TRBD1 is taken from the table without a DNA check. The germline V gene encodes CDR1 MNHNS and CDR2 SASEGT. The CDR3 length is 13 residues, termini included. CDR3 protein: CASTQDANTEACY.

This clonotype was observed at least ten times. This chain links TRBV6-2 or TRBV6-3 with TRBJ1-3, with D possibly TRBD1 on 6 matching bases. Trimming took 6 bases from V and 5 from J, leaving 20 bases between them. Germline lookup yields CDR1 MNHEY and CDR2 SVGEGT. The length of the CDR3 is 16 residues. CDR3 DNA sequence: TGTGCCAGCAGGGCCGCAGGGGAGGTGTGGAGAAACACCATATATTTT. It is translated as CASRAAGEVWRNTIYF.

This clonotype turned up a few times. The chain carries TRBV11-2 and TRBJ2-1; perhaps D is TRBD1 or TRBD2 (5 bases each). V lost 5 bases to trimming and J lost 0 bases, with 14 bases between them. Per the germline V gene, CDR1 is SGHAT and CDR2 is FQNNGV. This CDR3 is built from 16 residues. The CDR3 here is CASSPWGKSSYNEQFF. The CDR3 nucleotides read TGTGCCAGCAGCCCGTGGGGGAAGAGCTCCTACAATGAGCAGTTCTTC. Supplemented by reference TRBV11-2 and TRBJ2-1, the full variable domain reads EAGVAQSPRYKIIEKRQSVAFWCNPISGHATLYWYQQILGQGPKLLIQFQNNGVVDDSQLPKDRFSAERLKGVDSTLKIQPAKLEDSAVYLCASSPWGKSSYNEQFFGPGTRLTVL.

This clonotype was observed many times. The chain recombines TRBV28 with TRBJ2-5; the D gene is possibly TRBD1 (6 bases). Between the trimmed V and J ends, which lost 6 bases and 5 bases, there was a span of 19 bases. The CDR3 sequence is 15 residues long. CDR1 and CDR2 from the germline V gene are MDHEN and SYDVKM. Written as DNA, the CDR3 is TGTGCCAGCAGCGAATGGGACACCCGAGGGGAGACCCAGTACTTC. Amino acids: CASSEWDTRGETQYF.

This clonotype was seen a handful of times. This chain uses TRBV20-1 with TRBJ1-5; D is perhaps TRBD1 (6 bases). CDR3 length: 13 residues. In germline, CDR1 is DFQATT, CDR2 SNEGSKA (reference sequence). The ends were cut back, 7 bases at V and 0 bases at J, with 10 bases in the middle. In DNA, the CDR3 is TGCAGTGTCCAGGGGCCTAGCAATCAGCCCCAGCATTTT. Translation gives CSVQGPSNQPQHF.

The chain employs TRBV5-1 and TRBJ1-2; D not resolved. V lost 4 bases, J lost 1 base, and 8 bases lay in between. Germline CDR1 SGHRS, CDR2 YFSETQ. The CDR3 consists of 13 residues. CDR3 sequence: CASSVGRNYGYTF. In DNA, the CDR3 is TGCGCCAGCAGCGTAGGACGTAACTATGGCTACACCTTC.

This clonotype was seen at least ten times. The V gene is TRBV11-2, the J gene TRBJ2-2, with D unresolved. Germline V gene lookup returns CDR1 SGHAT and CDR2 FQNNGV. V was trimmed by 3 bases and J by 7 bases, leaving 12 bases between them. The CDR3 covers 14 residues. The CDR3 is CASSFSGDSGELFF. The DNA of the CDR3 is TGTGCCAGCAGCTTCTCTGGGGATAGCGGGGAGCTGTTTTTT.

This clonotype was counted at least ten times. This sequence joins TRBV27 and TRBJ2-2; perhaps TRBD1 as D (5 bases). Between the trimmed V and J ends, which lost 3 bases and 3 bases, there was a span of 11 bases. Germline V gene data show CDR1 as MNHEY and CDR2 as SMNVEV (reference sequence). CDR3 size: 15 residues. CDR3: CASSFAAGHTGELFF. For the CDR3, the DNA is TGTGCCAGCAGTTTCGCGGCAGGGCACACCGGGGAGCTGTTTTTT.

This clonotype showed up many times. The chain carries TRBV24-1 and TRBJ2-5; TRBD2 is a possible D gene (6 bases). The CDR3 is made up of 17 amino acids. Trimming cost V 9 bases and J 5 bases, with 27 bases left between them. Germline V gene sequence: CDR1 KGHDR, CDR2 SFDVKD. CDR3 coding DNA: TGTGCCACCTCCCCCGGCGGGGCCGAAGTAAGTCGGGAGACCCAGTACTTC. Translating it yields CATSPGGAEVSRETQYF.

In this sample, this clonotype turned up many times. V and J are TRBV14 and TRBJ1-1; no clear D gene. CDR1 is SGHDN, CDR2 FVKESK, per germline. The V and J ends lost 4 bases and 4 bases respectively, with 13 bases between them. The CDR3 loop spans 14 amino acids. This CDR3 reads CASSPFLLGTEAFF. The CDR3 nucleotides are TGTGCCAGCAGCCCATTTCTACTGGGCACTGAAGCTTTCTTT.

This clonotype was observed at least ten times. The chain links TRBV7-3 to TRBJ1-1, with no clear D. This CDR3 has 13 residues. Germline V CDR1 and CDR2: SGHTA, FQGTGA. V was shortened by 2 bases and J by 7 bases, with 11 bases between the two germline ends. In DNA, the CDR3 is TGTGCCAGCAGCTTAGGGGTACTCAATGAAGCTTTCTTT. It yields the protein CASSLGVLNEAFF.

Concerning this clonotype itself: This may come from a read error, since a much larger clone is one base off. V is TRBV12-3 or TRBV12-4 and J is TRBJ1-2, with a tentative D call TRBD1 (6 bases). This CDR3 is built from 13 residues. In DNA form, the CDR3 reads TGTTCCAGCAGTTTGGGGGGCAGCTATGGCTACACCTTC. Its translation is CSSSLGGSYGYTF.